The following is a T cell receptor beta chain sequence with its context. The antigen is unknown. The data stem from a study of graft-versus-host responses after intestinal transplantation. The germline V gene has CDR1 KGHSH and CDR2 LQKENI. The CDR3 is made up of 13 amino acids. Trimming removed 4 bases at V and 5 bases at J, with 12 bases between. TCRdb's table, derived via immunoSEQ multiplex PCR, lists solely in-frame clones and lacks some. In the table there are about 89,000 clones, more than 90% of which are singletons. This receptor was taken from a human donor who received an intestinal transplant. Material: unstimulated CD4+ T cells sorted from spleen or lymph node cells, obtained before intestinal transplant. The chain carries TRBV18 and TRBJ2-7; no firm D call. The CDR3 reads CASSQQFPNEQYF. The CDR3 DNA reads TGTGCCAGCTCACAACAGTTCCCTAACGAGCAGTACTTC.